The clone carrying this TCR beta chain has a handful of counts. Its specificity is not known. The source of the sample is a study of T cell repertoires in cytomegalovirus infection. Turning to the study itself: An indication of both CMV infection and matching HLA type came from public TCR beta signatures.

Whole-study findings and limits: Of the TCR beta families, the public ones yielded a cumulative frequency that identified carriers of CMV plus the relevant HLA.

The germline CDR1 and CDR2 sequences are DFQATT and SNEGSKA (reference sequence). Trimming removed 1 base from V and 5 bases from J, with 18 bases in between. This CDR3 is 16 amino acids long. TCRdb fed the reads into MiXCR, producing one record per CDR3 protein. The sample holds more than 200,000 distinct CDR3 sequences, around 8.7% seen once. The receptor's source is a human donor in good health (CMV status not recorded). Some clones in this sample may be carry-over from other donors' samples. What was sequenced was PBMCs. This chain uses TRBV20-1 with TRBJ2-1; perhaps TRBD2 as D (6 bases). As DNA, the CDR3 is TGCAGTGCTAGAGCTCAATCGGGGACTCGCCACAATGAGCAGTTCTTC. It encodes CSARAQSGTRHNEQFF.